What follows is one T cell receptor beta chain and its context. The antigen remains unidentified. This entry comes from a study of CD8 T cells in ankylosing spondylitis. Making use of molecular barcodes, quantitative 5'-RACE generated TCR beta libraries. One entry per CDR3 protein results from TCRdb running MiXCR on the 5' RACE reads. The data show about 540,000 distinct CDR3 sequences, about an eighth seen once. Findings and caveats of the study: As reported, disease-linked clones showed significant enrichment in matched ankylosing spondylitis synovial fluid. For ankylosing spondylitis blood, a TCR beta motif of 7 or 8 highly homologous variants appeared characteristic.

Germline values: CDR1 SGDLS, CDR2 YYNGEE. Trimming removed 1 base at V and 0 bases at J, with 12 bases between. CDR3 length: 16 residues. Sequenced: blood, either unsorted or a sorted T cell fraction (not recorded which). V and J are TRBV9 and TRBJ2-3; D may be TRBD1 or TRBD2 (6 bases each). This TCR derives from a male donor with ankylosing spondylitis. In DNA, the CDR3 is TGTGCCAGCAGCGTATTGGGGGGCAAAAGCACAGATACGCAGTATTTT. It yields the protein CASSVLGGKSTDTQYF.